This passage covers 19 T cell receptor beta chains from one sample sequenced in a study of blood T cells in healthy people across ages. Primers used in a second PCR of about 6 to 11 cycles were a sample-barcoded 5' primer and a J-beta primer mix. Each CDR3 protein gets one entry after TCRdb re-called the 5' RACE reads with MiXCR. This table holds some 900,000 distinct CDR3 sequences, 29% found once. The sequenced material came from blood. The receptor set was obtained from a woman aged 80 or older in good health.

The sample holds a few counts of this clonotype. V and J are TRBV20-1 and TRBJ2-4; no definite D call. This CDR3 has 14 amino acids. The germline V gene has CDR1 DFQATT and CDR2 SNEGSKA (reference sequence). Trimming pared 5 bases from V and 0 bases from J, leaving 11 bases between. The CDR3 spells CSARQAIAKNIQYF. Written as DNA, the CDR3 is TGCAGTGCTCGCCAGGCAATAGCCAAAAACATTCAGTACTTC.

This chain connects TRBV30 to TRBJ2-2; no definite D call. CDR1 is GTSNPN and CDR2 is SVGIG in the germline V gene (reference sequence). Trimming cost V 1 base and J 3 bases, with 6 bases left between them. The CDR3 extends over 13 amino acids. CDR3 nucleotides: TGTGCCTGGAGTGCCGACTACACCGGGGAGCTGTTTTTT. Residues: CAWSADYTGELFF.

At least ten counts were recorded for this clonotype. The chain's CDR3 is CASSFEYEQYF. CDR3 coding DNA: TGTGCCAGCAGCTTCGAATACGAGCAGTACTTC. The chain links TRBV7-2 to TRBJ2-7; no reliable D call. The germline V gene has CDR1 SGHTA and CDR2 FQGNSA. The CDR3 extends over 11 amino acids. The germline V and J ends were trimmed by 3 bases and 4 bases, with 4 bases remaining between them.

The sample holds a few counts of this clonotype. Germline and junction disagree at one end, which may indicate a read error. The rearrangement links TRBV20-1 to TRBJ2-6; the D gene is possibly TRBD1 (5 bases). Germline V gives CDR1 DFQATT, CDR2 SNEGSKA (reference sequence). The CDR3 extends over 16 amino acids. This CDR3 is CSARQGFYSGANVRTF. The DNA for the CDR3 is TGCAGTGCTAGACAGGGTTTCTATTCTGGGGCCAACGTCCGGACTTTC.

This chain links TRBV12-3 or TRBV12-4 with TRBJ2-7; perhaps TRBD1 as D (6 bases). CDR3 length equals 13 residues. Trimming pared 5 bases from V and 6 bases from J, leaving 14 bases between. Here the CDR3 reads CASSKHRDSEQYF. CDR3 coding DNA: TGTGCCAGCAGTAAACACAGGGATAGCGAGCAGTACTTC.

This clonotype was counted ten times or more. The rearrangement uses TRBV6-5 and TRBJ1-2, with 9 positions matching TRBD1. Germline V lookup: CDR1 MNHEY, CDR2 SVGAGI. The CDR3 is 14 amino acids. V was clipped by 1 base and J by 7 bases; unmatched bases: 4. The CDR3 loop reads CASSYFGTGSGYTF. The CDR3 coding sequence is TGTGCCAGCAGTTACTTTGGGACAGGGAGTGGCTACACCTTC.

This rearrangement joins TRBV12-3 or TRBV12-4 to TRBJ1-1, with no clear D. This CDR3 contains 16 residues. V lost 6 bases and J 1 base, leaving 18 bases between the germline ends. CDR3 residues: CASSNNLQLTNTEAFF. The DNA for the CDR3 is TGTGCCAGCAGCAATAACCTACAGTTAACGAACACTGAAGCTTTCTTT.

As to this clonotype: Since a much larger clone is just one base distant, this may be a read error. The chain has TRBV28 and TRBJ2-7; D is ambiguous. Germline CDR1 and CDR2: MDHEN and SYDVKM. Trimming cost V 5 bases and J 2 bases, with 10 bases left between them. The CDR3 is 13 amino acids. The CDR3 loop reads CASSKMGTYEQYF. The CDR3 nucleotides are TGTGCCAGCAGTAAAATGGGGACCTACGAGCAGTACTTC. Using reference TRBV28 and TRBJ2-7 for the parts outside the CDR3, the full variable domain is DVKVTQSSRYLVKRTGEKVFLECVQDMDHENMFWYRQDPGLGLRLIYFSYDVKMKEKGDIPEGYSVSREKKERFSLILESASTNQTSMYLCASSKMGTYEQYFGPGTRLTVT.

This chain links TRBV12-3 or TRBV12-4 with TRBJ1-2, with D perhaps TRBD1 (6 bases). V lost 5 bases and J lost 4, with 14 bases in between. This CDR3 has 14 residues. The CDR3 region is CASSIGQTAYGYTF. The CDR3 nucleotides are TGTGCCAGCAGTATCGGACAGACTGCCTATGGCTACACCTTC.

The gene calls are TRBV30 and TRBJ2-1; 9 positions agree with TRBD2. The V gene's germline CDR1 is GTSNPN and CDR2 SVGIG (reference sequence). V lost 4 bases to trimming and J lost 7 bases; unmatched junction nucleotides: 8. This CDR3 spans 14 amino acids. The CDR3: CAWMPGTSLNEQFF. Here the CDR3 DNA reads TGTGCCTGGATGCCCGGGACTAGCCTTAATGAGCAGTTCTTC.

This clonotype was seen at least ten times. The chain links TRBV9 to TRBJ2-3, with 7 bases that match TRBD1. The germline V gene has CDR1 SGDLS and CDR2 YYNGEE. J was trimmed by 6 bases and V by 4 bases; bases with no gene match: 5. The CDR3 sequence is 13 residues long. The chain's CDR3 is CASSSQGGDTQYF. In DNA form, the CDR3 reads TGTGCCAGCAGCTCTCAAGGGGGCGATACGCAGTATTTT.

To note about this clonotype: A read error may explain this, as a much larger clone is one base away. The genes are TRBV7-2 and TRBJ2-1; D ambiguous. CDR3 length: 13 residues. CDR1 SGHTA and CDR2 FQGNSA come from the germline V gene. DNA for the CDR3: TGTGCCAGCAGCTTGCTACGGACGGACGAGCGGTTCTTC. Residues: CASSLLRTDERFF.

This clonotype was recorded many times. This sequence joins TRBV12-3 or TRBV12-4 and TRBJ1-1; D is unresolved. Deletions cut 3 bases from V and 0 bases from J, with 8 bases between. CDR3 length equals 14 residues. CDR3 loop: CASSLLALNTEAFF. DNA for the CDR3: TGTGCCAGCAGTTTGCTAGCGCTGAACACTGAAGCTTTCTTT.

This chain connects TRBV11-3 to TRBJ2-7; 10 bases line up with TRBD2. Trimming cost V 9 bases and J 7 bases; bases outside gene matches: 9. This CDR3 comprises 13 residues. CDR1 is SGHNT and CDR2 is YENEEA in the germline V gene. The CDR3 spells CASKRGGLNEQYF. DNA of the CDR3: TGTGCCAGTAAGCGGGGGGGCCTCAATGAGCAGTACTTC.

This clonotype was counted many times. This CDR3 reads CASSQTFSGRETQYF. The CDR3 DNA reads as TGCGCCAGCAGCCAGACTTTTAGCGGGAGAGAGACCCAGTACTTC. The chain links TRBV4-3 to TRBJ2-5; TRBD2 aligns across 9 bases. V shed 3 bases and J 4 bases; nucleotides not matched to a gene: 6. The CDR3 spans 15 residues. In germline, CDR1 is LGHNA, CDR2 YSLEER.

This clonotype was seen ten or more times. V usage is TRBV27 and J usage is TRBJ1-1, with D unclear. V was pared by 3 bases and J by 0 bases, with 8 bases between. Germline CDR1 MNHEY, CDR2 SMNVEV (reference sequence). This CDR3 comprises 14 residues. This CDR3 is CASSFEGLNTEAFF. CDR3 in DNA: TGTGCCAGCAGTTTCGAGGGTCTGAACACTGAAGCTTTCTTT.

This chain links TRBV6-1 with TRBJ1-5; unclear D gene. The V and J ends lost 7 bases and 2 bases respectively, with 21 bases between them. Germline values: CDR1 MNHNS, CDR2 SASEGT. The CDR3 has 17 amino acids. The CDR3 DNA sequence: TGTGCCAGCATGGGCCGGGCCCTAGGTATGGGCAATCAGCCCCAGCATTTT. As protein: CASMGRALGMGNQPQHF.

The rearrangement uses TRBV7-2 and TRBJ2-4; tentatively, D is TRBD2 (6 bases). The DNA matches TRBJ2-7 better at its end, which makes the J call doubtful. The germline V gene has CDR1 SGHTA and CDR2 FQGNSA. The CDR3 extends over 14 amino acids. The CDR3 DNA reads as TGTGCCAGCAGCTGGAGGGTACTTGGGGACGAGCAGTACTTC. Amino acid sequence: CASSWRVLGDEQYF.

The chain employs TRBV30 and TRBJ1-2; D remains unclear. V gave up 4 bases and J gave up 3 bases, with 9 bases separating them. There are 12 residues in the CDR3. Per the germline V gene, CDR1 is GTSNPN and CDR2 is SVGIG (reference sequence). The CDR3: CAWTRTDYGYTF. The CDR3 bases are TGTGCCTGGACACGGACGGACTATGGCTACACCTTC.